This T cell receptor beta chain derives from a study of tumor and adjacent non-tumor tissue in lung cancer. Three rounds of nested PCR, following a modified ARM-PCR protocol, produced the TCRbeta library. In TCRdb, the multiplex PCR reads were re-called with MiXCR into one record per CDR3 protein. This table has 70,000 or so distinct CDR3 sequences, about three fifths appearing once. This CDR3 has 16 residues. V was pared by 4 bases and J by 7 bases, with 23 bases between. The V gene's germline CDR1 is SGHAT and CDR2 FQNNGV. The template was RNA from unsorted bulk tissue. The gene calls are TRBV11-2 and TRBJ2-7; D is undetermined. Sequencing was done on a sample of lung tumor tissue. This receptor was identified in a man between 50 and 59 years old with non-small cell lung cancer. The CDR3 nucleotides read TGTGCCAGCAGCTCCGCGCGGTGGCAGGCCCCTTGGGAGCAGTACTTC. It is translated as CASSSARWQAPWEQYF.